What follows is one TCR beta chain and its context. The source of the sample is a study of blood T cell repertoires in COVID-19. Clones were read by immunoSEQ multiplex PCR, and TCRdb kept only the in-frame ones, dropping some. The repertoire holds around 180,000 clones, with 74% as singletons. This CDR3 contains 14 residues. V shed 0 bases and J shed 0 bases, with 5 bases lying between them. Germline lookup yields CDR1 SGHAT and CDR2 FQNNGV. Material: peripheral blood. The genes are TRBV11-2 and TRBJ2-5; D ambiguous. The TCR sequence derives from a woman older than 75 with acute or convalescent COVID-19. The CDR3 coding sequence is TGTGCCAGCAGCTTAGATCCCTACCAAGAGACCCAGTACTTC. Protein: CASSLDPYQETQYF.